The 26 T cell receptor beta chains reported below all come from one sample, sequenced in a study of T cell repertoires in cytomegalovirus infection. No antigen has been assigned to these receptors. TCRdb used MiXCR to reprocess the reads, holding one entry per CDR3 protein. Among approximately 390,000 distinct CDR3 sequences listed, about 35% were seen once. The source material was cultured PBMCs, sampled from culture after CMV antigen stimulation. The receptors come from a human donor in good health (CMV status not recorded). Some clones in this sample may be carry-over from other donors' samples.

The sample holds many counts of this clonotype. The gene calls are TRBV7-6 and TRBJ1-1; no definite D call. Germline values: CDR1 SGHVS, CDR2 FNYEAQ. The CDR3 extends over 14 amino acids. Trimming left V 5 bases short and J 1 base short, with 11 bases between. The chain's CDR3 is CASSPGTTNTEAFF. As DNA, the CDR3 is TGTGCCAGCAGCCCAGGAACGACGAACACTGAAGCTTTCTTT.

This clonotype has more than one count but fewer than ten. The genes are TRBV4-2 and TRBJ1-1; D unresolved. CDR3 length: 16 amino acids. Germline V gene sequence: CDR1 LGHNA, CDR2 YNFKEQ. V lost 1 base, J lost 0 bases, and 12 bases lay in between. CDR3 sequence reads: CASSQVGPLMNTEAFF. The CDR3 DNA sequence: TGTGCCAGCAGCCAAGTGGGCCCGCTAATGAACACTGAAGCTTTCTTT.

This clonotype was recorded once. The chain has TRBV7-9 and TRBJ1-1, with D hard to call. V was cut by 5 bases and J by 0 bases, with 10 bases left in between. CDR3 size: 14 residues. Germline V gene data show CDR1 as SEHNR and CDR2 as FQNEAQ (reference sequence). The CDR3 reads CASSPQDMNTEAFF. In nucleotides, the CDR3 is TGTGCCAGCAGCCCACAAGACATGAACACTGAAGCTTTCTTT.

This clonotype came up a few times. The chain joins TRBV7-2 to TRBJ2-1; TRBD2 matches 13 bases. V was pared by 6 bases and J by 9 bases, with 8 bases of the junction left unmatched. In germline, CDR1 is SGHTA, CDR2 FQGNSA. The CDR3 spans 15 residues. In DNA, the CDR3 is TGTGCCAGCAGACCACCGGGACTAGCGGGACTTGAGCAGTTCTTC. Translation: CASRPPGLAGLEQFF.

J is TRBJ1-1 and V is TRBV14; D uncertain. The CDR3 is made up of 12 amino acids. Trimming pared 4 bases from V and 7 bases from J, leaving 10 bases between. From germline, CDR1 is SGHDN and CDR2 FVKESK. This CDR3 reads CASSLVLGEAFF. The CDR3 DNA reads TGTGCCAGCAGCCTCGTCCTAGGTGAAGCTTTCTTT.

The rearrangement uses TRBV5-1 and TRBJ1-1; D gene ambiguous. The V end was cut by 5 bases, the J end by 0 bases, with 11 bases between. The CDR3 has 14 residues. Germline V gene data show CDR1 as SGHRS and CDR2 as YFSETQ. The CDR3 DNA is TGCGCCAGCAGACTCGCGATTCTGAACACTGAAGCTTTCTTT. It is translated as CASRLAILNTEAFF.

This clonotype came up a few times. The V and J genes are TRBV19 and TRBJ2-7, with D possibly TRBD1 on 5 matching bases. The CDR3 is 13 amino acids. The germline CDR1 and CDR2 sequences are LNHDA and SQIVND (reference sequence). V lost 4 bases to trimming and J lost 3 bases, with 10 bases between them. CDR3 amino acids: CASSSDSLYEQYF. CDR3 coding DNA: TGTGCCAGTAGTAGTGACAGCCTCTACGAGCAGTACTTC.

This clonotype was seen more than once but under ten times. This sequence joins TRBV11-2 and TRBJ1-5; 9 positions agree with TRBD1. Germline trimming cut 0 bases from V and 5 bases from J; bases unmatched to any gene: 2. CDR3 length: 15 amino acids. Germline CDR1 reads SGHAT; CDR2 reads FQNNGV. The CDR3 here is CASSLEGQGHQPQHF. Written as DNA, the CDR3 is TGTGCCAGCAGCTTAGAGGGACAGGGCCATCAGCCCCAGCATTTT.

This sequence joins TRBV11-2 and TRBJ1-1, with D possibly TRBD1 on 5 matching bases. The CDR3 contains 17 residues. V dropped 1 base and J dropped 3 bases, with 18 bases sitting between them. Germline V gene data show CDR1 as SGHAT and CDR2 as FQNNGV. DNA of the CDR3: TGTGCCAGCAGCTTAGTGGAGTCTATCGGGGCGGACACTGAAGCTTTCTTT. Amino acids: CASSLVESIGADTEAFF.

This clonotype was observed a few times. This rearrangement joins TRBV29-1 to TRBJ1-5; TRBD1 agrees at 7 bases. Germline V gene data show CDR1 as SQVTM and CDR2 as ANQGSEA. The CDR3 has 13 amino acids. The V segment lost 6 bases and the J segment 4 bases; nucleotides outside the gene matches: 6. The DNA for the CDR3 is TGCAGCGTAGGGGGACAGCAAAATCAGCCCCAGCATTTT. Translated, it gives CSVGGQQNQPQHF.

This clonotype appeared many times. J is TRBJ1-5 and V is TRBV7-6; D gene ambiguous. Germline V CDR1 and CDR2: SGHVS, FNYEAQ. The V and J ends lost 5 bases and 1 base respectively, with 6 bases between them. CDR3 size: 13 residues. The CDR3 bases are TGTGCCAGCAGCCGAGTAAGCAATCAGCCCCAGCATTTT. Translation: CASSRVSNQPQHF.

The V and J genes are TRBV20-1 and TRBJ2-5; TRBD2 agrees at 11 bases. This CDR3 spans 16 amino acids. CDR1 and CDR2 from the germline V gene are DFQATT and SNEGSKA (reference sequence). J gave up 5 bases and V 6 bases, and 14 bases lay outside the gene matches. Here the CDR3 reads CSASGLAGLRGETQYF. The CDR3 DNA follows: TGCAGTGCCTCCGGACTAGCGGGTCTACGTGGGGAGACCCAGTACTTC.

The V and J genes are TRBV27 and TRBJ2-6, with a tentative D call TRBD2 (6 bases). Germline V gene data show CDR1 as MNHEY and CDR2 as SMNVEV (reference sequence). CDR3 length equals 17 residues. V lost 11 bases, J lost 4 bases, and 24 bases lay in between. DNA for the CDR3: TGTGCCTCTAAACCAAAAGCGGGCGTTAAGGGGGCCAACGTCCTGACTTTC. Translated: CASKPKAGVKGANVLTF.

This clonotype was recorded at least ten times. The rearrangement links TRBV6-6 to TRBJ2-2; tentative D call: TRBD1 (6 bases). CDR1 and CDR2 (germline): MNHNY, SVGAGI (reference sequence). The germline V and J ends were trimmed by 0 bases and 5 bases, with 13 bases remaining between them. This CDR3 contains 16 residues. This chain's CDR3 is CASSYSQGIGTGELFF. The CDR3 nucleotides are TGTGCCAGCAGTTACTCTCAGGGGATTGGGACCGGGGAGCTGTTTTTT.

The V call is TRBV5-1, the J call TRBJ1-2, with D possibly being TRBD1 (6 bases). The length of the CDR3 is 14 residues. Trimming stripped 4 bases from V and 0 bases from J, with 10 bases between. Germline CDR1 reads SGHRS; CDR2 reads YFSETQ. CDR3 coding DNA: TGCGCCAGCAGCGACCGGACAGCTAACTATGGCTACACCTTC. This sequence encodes CASSDRTANYGYTF.

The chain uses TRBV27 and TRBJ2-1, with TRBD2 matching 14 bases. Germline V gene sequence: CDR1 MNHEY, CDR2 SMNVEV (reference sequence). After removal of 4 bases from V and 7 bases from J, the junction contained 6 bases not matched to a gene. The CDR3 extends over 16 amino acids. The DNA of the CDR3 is TGTGCCAGCAGTTCTCCGGGACTAGCGGGGGAAAATGAGCAGTTCTTC. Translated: CASSSPGLAGENEQFF.

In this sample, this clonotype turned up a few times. The CDR3 DNA reads TGTGCCAGCAGTGAAAAGTACTATGGCTACACCTTC. It translates to CASSEKYYGYTF. The chain carries TRBV6-1 and TRBJ1-2; D is unclear. This CDR3 region has 12 residues. Per the germline V gene, CDR1 is MNHNS and CDR2 is SASEGT. With 2 bases removed from V and 3 bases from J, the gap between germline ends came to 4 bases.

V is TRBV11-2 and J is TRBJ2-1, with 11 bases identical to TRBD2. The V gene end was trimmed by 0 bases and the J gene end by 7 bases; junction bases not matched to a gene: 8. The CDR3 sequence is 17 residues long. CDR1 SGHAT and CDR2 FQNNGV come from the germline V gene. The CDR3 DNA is TGTGCCAGCAGCTTAGAGAGCACTAGCGGGAGTCGAAATGAGCAGTTCTTC. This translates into CASSLESTSGSRNEQFF.

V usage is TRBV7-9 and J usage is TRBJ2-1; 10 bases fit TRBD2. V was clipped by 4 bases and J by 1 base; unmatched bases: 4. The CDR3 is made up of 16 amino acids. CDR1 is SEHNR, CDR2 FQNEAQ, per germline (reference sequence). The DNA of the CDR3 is TGTGCCAGCAGCTCACCGGGACTAGCGTCCTACAATGAGCAGTTCTTC. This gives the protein CASSSPGLASYNEQFF.

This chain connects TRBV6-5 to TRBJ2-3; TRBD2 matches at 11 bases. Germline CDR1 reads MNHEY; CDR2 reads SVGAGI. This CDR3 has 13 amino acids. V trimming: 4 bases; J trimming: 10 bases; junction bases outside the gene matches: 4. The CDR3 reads CASSWTSGYAQYF. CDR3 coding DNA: TGTGCCAGCAGTTGGACTAGCGGGTATGCGCAGTATTTT.

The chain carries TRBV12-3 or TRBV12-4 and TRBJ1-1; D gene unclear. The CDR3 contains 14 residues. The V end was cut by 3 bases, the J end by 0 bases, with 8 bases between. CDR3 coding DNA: TGTGCCAGCAGTTTTACCAGGATGAACACTGAAGCTTTCTTT. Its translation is CASSFTRMNTEAFF.

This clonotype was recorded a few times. This chain's CDR3 is CASSSGIAGGVLIDTQYF. The CDR3 DNA sequence: TGTGCCAGCAGCTCCGGGATAGCGGGAGGCGTTTTAATTGATACGCAGTATTTT. V gene TRBV9 combines with J gene TRBJ2-3, with 10 bases fitting TRBD2. This CDR3 region has 18 residues. Germline V gives CDR1 SGDLS, CDR2 YYNGEE. J was trimmed by 6 bases and V by 4 bases; bases with no gene match: 17.

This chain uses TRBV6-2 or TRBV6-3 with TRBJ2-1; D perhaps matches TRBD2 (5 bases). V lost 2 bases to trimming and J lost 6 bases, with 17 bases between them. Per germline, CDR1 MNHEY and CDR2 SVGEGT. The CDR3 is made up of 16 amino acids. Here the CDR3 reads CASSYEATRRVNEQFF. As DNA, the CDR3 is TGTGCCAGCAGTTACGAGGCAACTAGGCGAGTCAATGAGCAGTTCTTC.

The CDR3 sequence is CASSWDRYTGELFF. CDR3 DNA: TGTGCCAGCAGCTGGGACAGGTACACCGGGGAGCTGTTTTTT. The gene calls are TRBV7-2 and TRBJ2-2; 8 bases map to TRBD1. CDR3 length: 14 amino acids. Germline values: CDR1 SGHTA, CDR2 FQGNSA. The V gene end was trimmed by 4 bases and the J gene end by 3 bases; junction bases not matched to a gene: 1.

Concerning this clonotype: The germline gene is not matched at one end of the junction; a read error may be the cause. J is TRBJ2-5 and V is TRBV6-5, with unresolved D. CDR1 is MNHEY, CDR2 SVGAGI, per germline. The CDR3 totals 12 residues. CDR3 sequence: CAGSSTLETQYF. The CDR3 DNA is TGTGCCGGCAGCTCAACCCTGGAGACCCAGTACTTC.

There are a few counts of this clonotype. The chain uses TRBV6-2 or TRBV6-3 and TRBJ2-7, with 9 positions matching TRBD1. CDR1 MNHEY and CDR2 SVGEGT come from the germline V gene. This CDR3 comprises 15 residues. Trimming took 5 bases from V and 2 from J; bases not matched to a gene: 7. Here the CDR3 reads CASSGRDRAPYEQYV. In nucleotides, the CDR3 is TGTGCCAGCAGTGGCCGGGACAGGGCACCCTACGAGCAGTACGTC.